These T cell receptor beta chains were read from a single sample in a study of blood T cell repertoires in COVID-19. Generated by immunoSEQ multiplex PCR, the TCRdb table keeps only in-frame clones and is missing some. The table lists roughly 210,000 clones, 84% of them singletons. Sequenced: peripheral blood. These receptors all come from an elderly woman with COVID-19, enrolled during active disease. Each CDR3 is given with its conserved first and last residue. A D gene is named only where the DNA matches it firmly.

>TRBJ1-2|-|TRBV5-6
CASSSFGQIANYGYTF
>TRBJ2-3|TRBD2|TRBV11-2
CASRPGLAGASYTDTQYF
>TRBJ1-1|-|TRBV7-2
CASSLNTGYTEAFF
>TRBJ2-2|-|TRBV10-3
CAINGQKFSPNTGELFF
>TRBJ2-7|-|TRBV18
CASSGRDYEQYF
>TRBJ2-3|TRBD2|TRBV3-1/TRBV3-2
CASSQDLLAGGPDTQYF
>TRBJ2-2|TRBD2|TRBV19
CASISAGDTGELFF
>TRBJ2-4|TRBD1|TRBV6-5
CASSSDRGGKNIQYF
>TRBJ1-2|-|TRBV7-2
CASSLAAGDGYTF
>TRBJ2-1|TRBD1|TRBV18
CASSPQQGAYNEQFF
>TRBJ1-1|-|TRBV19
CASTWVDTNTEAFF
>TRBJ2-3|-|TRBV3-1/TRBV3-2
CASSLGLVTDTQYF
>TRBJ1-5|-|TRBV11-2
CASSLGQVNQPQHF
>TRBJ2-2|-|TRBV7-2
CAGGRQGNTGELFF
>TRBJ1-2|-|TRBV12-3/TRBV12-4
CASSSTGGRGYTF
>TRBJ1-4|-|TRBV6-1
CASSESRAGVNEKLFF
>TRBJ2-5|-|TRBV19
CASSIEGLSAETQYF
>TRBJ2-1|-|TRBV18
CASSPPVGPRGRNEQFF
>TRBJ1-2|-|TRBV10-3
CAYGLGDYGYTF
>TRBJ1-2|TRBD1|TRBV19
CASSIRQGYGYTF
>TRBJ2-1|TRBD2|TRBV10-3
CAISVLAGGRYEQFF
>TRBJ2-7|-|TRBV19
CASSKEGEQYF
>TRBJ2-7|-|TRBV5-1
CASSLVAATGTSEQYF
>TRBJ2-7|-|TRBV6-2/TRBV6-3
CASSLGQGSYEQYF
>TRBJ2-3|TRBD2|TRBV5-1
CASSYSGSSTDTQYF
>TRBJ1-5|TRBD1|TRBV18
CASSPGTGTNQPQHF
>TRBJ2-1|TRBD2|TRBV7-2
CASSLLAGVGEQFF
>TRBJ2-7|-|TRBV28
CASIAPNGGEQYF
>TRBJ1-6|-|TRBV15
CATSREGSYNSPLHF
>TRBJ1-1|-|TRBV5-5
CASSLSGRGMNTEAFF
>TRBJ2-5|TRBD1|TRBV11-2
CASSSTGGRQETQYF
>TRBJ2-5|TRBD2|TRBV9
CASSETSGVMETQYF
>TRBJ2-7|-|TRBV18
CASSPQAHEQYF
>TRBJ1-4|TRBD1|TRBV6-5
CASSPHRGRVEKLFF
>TRBJ1-1|-|TRBV18
CASSSRDSQISNTEAFF
>TRBJ2-1|-|TRBV18
CASSPNRVPDNEQFF
>TRBJ2-2|TRBD2|TRBV28
CASGAVSTGELFF
>TRBJ1-2|TRBD1|TRBV7-8
CASSSGTGLGYTF
>TRBJ2-3|-|TRBV19
CASTMSGLSTDTQYF
>TRBJ2-7|-|TRBV12-3/TRBV12-4
CASSLVNEQYF
>TRBJ1-6|-|TRBV9
CASSVGGDNSPLHF
>TRBJ1-6|-|TRBV27
CASSFRGSPLHF
>TRBJ1-4|TRBD1|TRBV27
CASRRTGLGEKLFF
>TRBJ2-1|-|TRBV12-5
CASGREGAEQFF
>TRBJ1-2|-|TRBV5-1
CASSLGGTNYGYTF
>TRBJ1-3|TRBD1|TRBV5-4
CASSFRDRGNTIYF
>TRBJ1-4|TRBD1|TRBV19
CASSRYRGVGEKLFF
>TRBJ1-4|-|TRBV7-2
CASSLSATNEKLFF
>TRBJ2-5|TRBD1|TRBV5-1
CASSPVTGPETQYF
>TRBJ2-2|TRBD2|TRBV5-1
CASSPLAGGNTGELFF
>TRBJ2-2|-|TRBV9
CASSWTDSNTGELFF
>TRBJ1-1|TRBD1|TRBV30
CARGQGAGTEAFF
>TRBJ1-5|TRBD1|TRBV6-2/TRBV6-3
CASSYGDRASQPQHF